This T cell receptor beta chain was obtained from a study of T cells in Graves' hyperthyroidism and ophthalmopathy. Ophthalmopathy in the patients scored at least 3 on Clinical Activity Score and at least 4 on NOSPECS grade, lasting under 3 months. Clinicians diagnosed patients from clinical symptoms, serum thyroxine and TRAb, thyroid ultrasound and orbital computed tomography. Fresh 10 ml peripheral blood yielded PBMCs. The germline V and J ends were trimmed by 4 bases and 5 bases, with 13 bases remaining between them. The CDR3 sequence is 14 residues long. The germline V gene encodes CDR1 SGHRS and CDR2 YFSETQ. Regions amplified from RNA transcripts were the TCR beta CDR3 regions. TCR CDR3 underwent first-round RT-PCR with the HTBI primer set. TCRdb fed the multiplex PCR reads into MiXCR, producing one record per CDR3 protein. The repertoire consists of around 340,000 distinct CDR3 sequences, with around a sixth occurring once and the leading ten covering roughly 16%.

In its sample, this clonotype was seen a few times. Its antigen is as yet unknown. Study conclusions and caveats: Ophthalmopathy onset followed model prediction by a median about seven months.

Input material: blood. The source is a woman between 40 and 50 years old with Graves' ophthalmopathy. The chain carries TRBV5-1 and TRBJ1-5, with D possibly matching TRBD1 (5 bases). This CDR3 reads CASSLGVGDQPQHF. The DNA of the CDR3 is TGCGCCAGCAGCCTGGGGGTCGGGGATCAGCCCCAGCATTTT.